Sequencing of this T cell receptor (beta chain) was carried out in a study of T cell repertoires in cytomegalovirus infection. Study results and limitations: Cumulative public TCR beta family frequency identified CMV carriers with the relevant HLA. Predominance within the ex vivo response was attributable to HLA-C-restricted CMV-specific TCR beta clonotypes.

A word on this clonotype: The target antigen is unknown.

TCRdb re-called the reads with MiXCR, one entry per CDR3 protein. The sample lists about 680,000 distinct CDR3 sequences, about 24% occurring once. The sample consisted of CD8+ T cells from PBMCs. The receptor's source is a human donor in good health (CMV status not recorded). Some clones in this sample may be carry-over from other donors' samples.

Written as DNA, the CDR3 is TGTGCCAGCAGCGCAACCCCGGTTGATGAGCAGTTCTTC. Translating gives CASSATPVDEQFF. The rearrangement links TRBV11-3 to TRBJ2-1; D not certain. The CDR3 is 13 amino acids. The V gene lost 5 bases and the J gene lost 8 bases, with 13 bases spanning the gap. The germline gives CDR1 SGHNT, CDR2 YENEEA.